These T cell receptor beta chains were read from a single sample in a study of regulatory T cells in long-lasting Graves disease. TCRdb processed the multiplex PCR reads anew with MiXCR; each CDR3 protein has one entry. The sample comprises 200,000 to 250,000 distinct CDR3 sequences, around 21% of which are singletons, and about 14% rests with the top ten. The sample consisted of peripheral blood mononuclear cells (PBMCs), taken at new diagnosis, from a patient treated with antithyroid drugs. These receptors were taken from a female donor with Graves disease. CDR3s include the opening cysteine and the closing phenylalanine or tryptophan. The order of the fields is J gene, V gene, clone size, D gene, CDR3 DNA, CDR3 protein. The D gene is left open where the match is weak. Where a row states a size, it is once, few, many or the class of an expanded clone; other rows omit it.

J gene: TRBJ2-2
V gene: TRBV5-1
clone size: -
D gene: -
CDR3 DNA: TGCGCCAGCAGTAAAGGGTCGAACACCGGGGAGCTGTTTTTT
CDR3 protein: CASSKGSNTGELFF

J gene: TRBJ2-3
V gene: TRBV28
clone size: few
D gene: -
CDR3 DNA: TGTGCCAGCAGTTTTCTCCAGGGGGCGGGGGCCTACGTAAGCACAGATACGCAGTATTTT
CDR3 protein: CASSFLQGAGAYVSTDTQYF

J gene: TRBJ1-4
V gene: TRBV19
clone size: -
D gene: -
CDR3 DNA: TGTGCCAGTACACCGGGCCATCGGTGGGAGATGTTTTTT
CDR3 protein: CASTPGHRWEMFF

J gene: TRBJ2-5
V gene: TRBV20-1
clone size: -
D gene: TRBD1
CDR3 DNA: TGCAGTGCTACAACTCGGACAGGGGGCTTCGAGACCCAGTACTTC
CDR3 protein: CSATTRTGGFETQYF

J gene: TRBJ2-7
V gene: TRBV30
clone size: many
D gene: -
CDR3 DNA: TGTGCCTGGAGTAATCCGCGAACCTATCCCTACGAGCAGTACTTC
CDR3 protein: CAWSNPRTYPYEQYF

J gene: TRBJ1-1
V gene: TRBV20-1
clone size: many
D gene: -
CDR3 DNA: TGCAGTGCTAGAGACGTGTTCCGGGGCACTGAAGCTTTCTTT
CDR3 protein: CSARDVFRGTEAFF

J gene: TRBJ1-3
V gene: TRBV3-1
clone size: many
D gene: TRBD1
CDR3 DNA: TGTGCCAGCAGCCGAGGGACAGGGGCTGGAAACACCATATATTTT
CDR3 protein: CASSRGTGAGNTIYF

J gene: TRBJ2-1
V gene: TRBV2
clone size: many
D gene: -
CDR3 DNA: TGTGCCAGCAGTCACCGGGGTTATGTAAGGGGAAGCAAGTACGATGAGCAGTTCTTC
CDR3 protein: CASSHRGYVRGSKYDEQFF

J gene: TRBJ2-2
V gene: TRBV9
clone size: -
D gene: TRBD2
CDR3 DNA: TGTGCCAGCAGCGTAGAGAGTCGGGCGGGAGGGCCAGGGACCGGGGAGCTGTTTTTT
CDR3 protein: CASSVESRAGGPGTGELFF

J gene: TRBJ1-5
V gene: TRBV7-2
clone size: many
D gene: -
CDR3 DNA: TGTGCCAGCAGCTTTCAGGGGAGACCCCAGCATTTT
CDR3 protein: CASSFQGRPQHF

J gene: TRBJ2-7
V gene: TRBV4-1
clone size: many
D gene: -
CDR3 DNA: TGCGCCAGCAGCCAGGATGATAGGCAGTACTTC
CDR3 protein: CASSQDDRQYF

J gene: TRBJ2-3
V gene: TRBV20-1
clone size: -
D gene: -
CDR3 DNA: TGCAGTGCTAGGGTCAGGGCAGATACGCAGTATTTT
CDR3 protein: CSARVRADTQYF

J gene: TRBJ2-1
V gene: TRBV6-1
clone size: many
D gene: -
CDR3 DNA: TGTGCCAGCATTTTAGGGGGGACCTACAATGAGCAGTTCTTC
CDR3 protein: CASILGGTYNEQFF

J gene: TRBJ1-6
V gene: TRBV6-2/TRBV6-3
clone size: -
D gene: -
CDR3 DNA: TGTGCCAGCACCATTTGGACGGCGGCTAATTCACCCCTCCACTTT
CDR3 protein: CASTIWTAANSPLHF

J gene: TRBJ1-2
V gene: TRBV28
clone size: many
D gene: -
CDR3 DNA: TGTGCCAGCAGTTTATCAGGGAACTATGGCTACACCTTC
CDR3 protein: CASSLSGNYGYTF

J gene: TRBJ1-1
V gene: TRBV9
clone size: many
D gene: -
CDR3 DNA: TGTGCCAGCAGCGTAGACCTAAACACTGAAGCTTTCTTT
CDR3 protein: CASSVDLNTEAFF